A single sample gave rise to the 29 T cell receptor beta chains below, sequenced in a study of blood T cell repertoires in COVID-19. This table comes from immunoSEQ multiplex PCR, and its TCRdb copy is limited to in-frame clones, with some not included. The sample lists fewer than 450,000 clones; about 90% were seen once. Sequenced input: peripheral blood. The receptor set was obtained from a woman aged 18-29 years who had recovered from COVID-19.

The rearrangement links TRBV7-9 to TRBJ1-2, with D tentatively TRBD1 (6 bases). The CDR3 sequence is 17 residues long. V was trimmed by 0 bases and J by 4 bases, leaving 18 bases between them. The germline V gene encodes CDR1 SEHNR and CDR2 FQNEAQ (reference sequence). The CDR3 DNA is TGTGCCAGCAGCTTAGCGGGGGGGACCTTACAGGGCTATGGCTACACCTTC. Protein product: CASSLAGGTLQGYGYTF.

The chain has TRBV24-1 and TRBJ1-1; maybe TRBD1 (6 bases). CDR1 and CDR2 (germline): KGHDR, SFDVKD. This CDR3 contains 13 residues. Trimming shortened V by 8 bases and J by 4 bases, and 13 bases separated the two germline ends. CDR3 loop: CATTKTGGTEAFF. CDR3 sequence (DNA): TGTGCCACCACTAAGACAGGAGGCACTGAAGCTTTCTTT.

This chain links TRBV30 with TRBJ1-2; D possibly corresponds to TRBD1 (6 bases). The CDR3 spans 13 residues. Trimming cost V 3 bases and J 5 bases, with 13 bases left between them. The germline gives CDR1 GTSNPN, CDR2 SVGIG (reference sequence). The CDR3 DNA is TGTGCCTGGAGCCCGGACAGTCTTTATGGCTACACCTTC. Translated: CAWSPDSLYGYTF. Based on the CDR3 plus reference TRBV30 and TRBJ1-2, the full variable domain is SQTIHQWPATLVQPVGSPLSLECTVEGTSNPNLYWYRQAAGRGLQLLFYSVGIGQISSEVPQNLSASRPQDRQFILSSKKLLLSDSGFYLCAWSPDSLYGYTFGSGTRLTVV.

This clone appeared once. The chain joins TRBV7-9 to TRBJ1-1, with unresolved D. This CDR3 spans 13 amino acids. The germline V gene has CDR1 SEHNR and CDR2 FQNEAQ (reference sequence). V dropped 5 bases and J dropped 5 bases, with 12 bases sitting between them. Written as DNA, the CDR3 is TGTGCCAGCAGCGGCCCCCGAAAGACTGAAGCTTTCTTT. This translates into CASSGPRKTEAFF.

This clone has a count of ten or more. The DNA of the CDR3 is TGTGCCAGCAGTGAAGAAGCGGGAGGCACAGATACGCAGTATTTT. This translates into CASSEEAGGTDTQYF. The chain carries TRBV6-1 and TRBJ2-3; 8 nucleotides match TRBD2. This CDR3 is built from 15 residues. The germline V gene has CDR1 MNHNS and CDR2 SASEGT. V dropped 1 base and J dropped 1; count of bases not matched to a gene: 1.

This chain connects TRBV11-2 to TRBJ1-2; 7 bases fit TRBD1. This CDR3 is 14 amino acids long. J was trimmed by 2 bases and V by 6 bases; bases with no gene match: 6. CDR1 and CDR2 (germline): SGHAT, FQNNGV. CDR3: CASRGNRGNYGYTF. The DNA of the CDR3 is TGTGCCAGCAGGGGAAACAGGGGCAACTATGGCTACACCTTC. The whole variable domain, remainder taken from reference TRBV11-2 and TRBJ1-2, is EAGVAQSPRYKIIEKRQSVAFWCNPISGHATLYWYQQILGQGPKLLIQFQNNGVVDDSQLPKDRFSAERLKGVDSTLKIQPAKLEDSAVYLCASRGNRGNYGYTFGSGTRLTVV.

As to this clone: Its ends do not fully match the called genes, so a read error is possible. CDR3 amino acids: CASSPQLKNEQFF. In DNA form, the CDR3 reads TGTGCCAGCTCCCCACAGCTGAAGAATGAGCAGTTCTTC. J is TRBJ2-1 and V is TRBV18; D is undetermined. The CDR3 runs to 13 residues. Germline V gene data show CDR1 as KGHSH and CDR2 as LQKENI.

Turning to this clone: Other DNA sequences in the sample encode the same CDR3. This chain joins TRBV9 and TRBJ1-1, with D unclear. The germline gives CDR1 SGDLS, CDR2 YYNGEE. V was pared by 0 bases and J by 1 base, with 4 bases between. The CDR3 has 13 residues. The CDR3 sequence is CASSVEQNTEAFF. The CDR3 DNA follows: TGTGCCAGCAGCGTAGAGCAGAACACTGAAGCTTTCTTT.

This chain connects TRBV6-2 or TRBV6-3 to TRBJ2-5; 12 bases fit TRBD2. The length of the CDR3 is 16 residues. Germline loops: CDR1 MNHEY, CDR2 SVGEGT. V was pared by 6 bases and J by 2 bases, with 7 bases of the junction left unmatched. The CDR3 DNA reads TGTGCCAGCAGCCCCGGGACTAGCGGGTTTCAAGAGACCCAGTACTTC. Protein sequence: CASSPGTSGFQETQYF.

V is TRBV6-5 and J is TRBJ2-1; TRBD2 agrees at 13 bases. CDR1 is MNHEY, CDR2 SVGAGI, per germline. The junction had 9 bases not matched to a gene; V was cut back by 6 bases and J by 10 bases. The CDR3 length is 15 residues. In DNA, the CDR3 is TGTGCCAGCAGGAAGGGACTAGCGGGATTGGGGGAGCAGTTCTTC. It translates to CASRKGLAGLGEQFF.

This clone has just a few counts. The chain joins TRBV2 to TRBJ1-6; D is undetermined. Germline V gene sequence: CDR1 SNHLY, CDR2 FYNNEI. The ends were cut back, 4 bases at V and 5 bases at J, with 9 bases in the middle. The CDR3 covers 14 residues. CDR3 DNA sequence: TGTGCCAGCAGTGTTGAGAGTGATAATTCACCCCTCCACTTT. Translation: CASSVESDNSPLHF.

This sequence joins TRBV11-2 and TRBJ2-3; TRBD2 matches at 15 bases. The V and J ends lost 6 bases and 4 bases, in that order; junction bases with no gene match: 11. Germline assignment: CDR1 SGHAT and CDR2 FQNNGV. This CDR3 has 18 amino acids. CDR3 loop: CASSRGGLAGGLADTQYF. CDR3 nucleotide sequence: TGTGCCAGCAGTAGGGGGGGACTAGCGGGAGGATTGGCAGATACGCAGTATTTT.

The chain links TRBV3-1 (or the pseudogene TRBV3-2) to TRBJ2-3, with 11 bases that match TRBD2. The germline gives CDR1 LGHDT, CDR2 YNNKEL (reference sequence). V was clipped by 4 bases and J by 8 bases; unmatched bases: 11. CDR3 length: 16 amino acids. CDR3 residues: CASSPPGTSGLGTQYF. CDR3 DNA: TGTGCCAGCAGCCCCCCCGGGACTAGCGGATTGGGTACGCAGTATTTT.

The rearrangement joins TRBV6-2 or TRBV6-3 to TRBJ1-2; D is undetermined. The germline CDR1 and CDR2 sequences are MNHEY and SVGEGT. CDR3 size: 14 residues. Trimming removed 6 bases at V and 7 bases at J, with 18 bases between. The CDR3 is CASSSHTGSIGYTF. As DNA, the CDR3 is TGTGCCAGCAGCTCACATACGGGATCTATTGGCTACACCTTC.

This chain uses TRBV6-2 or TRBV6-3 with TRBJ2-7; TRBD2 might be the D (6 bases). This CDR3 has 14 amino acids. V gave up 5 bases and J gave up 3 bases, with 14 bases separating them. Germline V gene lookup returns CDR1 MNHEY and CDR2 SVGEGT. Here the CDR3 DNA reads TGTGCCAGCAGTGGACCGGGACTCCGCTACGAGCAGTACGTC. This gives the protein CASSGPGLRYEQYV.

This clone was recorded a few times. The CDR3 protein is CASSARQGDSYTF. For the CDR3, the DNA is TGTGCCAGCAGCGCCCGCCAGGGGGACAGCTACACCTTC. This rearrangement joins TRBV5-4 to TRBJ1-2, with 7 bases that match TRBD1. Trimming took 4 bases from V and 9 from J; bases not matched to a gene: 9. CDR1 SGHNT and CDR2 YYREEE come from the germline V gene (reference sequence). This CDR3 region has 13 residues. Full variable domain (missing parts from reference TRBV5-4 and TRBJ1-2): ETGVTQSPTHLIKTRGQQVTLRCSSQSGHNTVSWYQQALGQGPQFIFQYYREEENGRGNFPPRFSGLQFPNYSSELNVNALELDDSALYLCASSARQGDSYTFGSGTRLTVV.

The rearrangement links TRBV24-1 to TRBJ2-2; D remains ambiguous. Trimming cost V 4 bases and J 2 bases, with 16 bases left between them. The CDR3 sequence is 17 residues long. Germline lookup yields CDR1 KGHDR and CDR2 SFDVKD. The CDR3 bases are TGTGCCACCAGTGACTTAACAAGACTTAAAAACACCGGGGAGCTGTTTTTT. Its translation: CATSDLTRLKNTGELFF.

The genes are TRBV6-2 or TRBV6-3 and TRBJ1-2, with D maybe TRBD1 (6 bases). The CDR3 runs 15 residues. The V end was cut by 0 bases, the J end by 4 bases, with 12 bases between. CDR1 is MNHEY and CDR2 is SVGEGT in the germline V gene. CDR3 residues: CASSYSGGPTYGYTF. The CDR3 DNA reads TGTGCCAGCAGTTACTCAGGGGGACCGACCTATGGCTACACCTTC.

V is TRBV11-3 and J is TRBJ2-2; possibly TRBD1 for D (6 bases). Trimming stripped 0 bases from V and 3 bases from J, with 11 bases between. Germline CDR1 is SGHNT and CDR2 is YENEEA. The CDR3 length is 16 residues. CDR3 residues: CASSLDFKGDTGELFF. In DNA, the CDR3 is TGTGCCAGCAGCTTAGATTTCAAGGGGGACACCGGGGAGCTGTTTTTT.

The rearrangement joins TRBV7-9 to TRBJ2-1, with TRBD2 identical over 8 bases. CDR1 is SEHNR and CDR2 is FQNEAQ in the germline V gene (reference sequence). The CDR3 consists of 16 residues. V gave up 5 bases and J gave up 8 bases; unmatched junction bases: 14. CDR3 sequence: CASSTPGAGGSDEQFF. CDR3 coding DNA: TGTGCCAGCAGCACCCCGGGCGCGGGAGGTTCGGATGAGCAGTTCTTC. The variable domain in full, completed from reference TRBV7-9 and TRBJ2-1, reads DTGVSQNPRHKITKRGQNVTFRCDPISEHNRLYWYRQTLGQGPEFLTYFQNEAQLEKSRLLSDRFSAERPKGSFSTLEIQRTEQGDSAMYLCASSTPGAGGSDEQFFGPGTRLTVL.

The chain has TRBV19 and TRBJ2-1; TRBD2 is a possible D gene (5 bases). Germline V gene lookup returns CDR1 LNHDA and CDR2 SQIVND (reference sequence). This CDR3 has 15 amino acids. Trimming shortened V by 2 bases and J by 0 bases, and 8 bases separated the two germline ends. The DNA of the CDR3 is TGTGCCAGTAGTATATGGGAGAGCTCCTACAATGAGCAGTTCTTC. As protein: CASSIWESSYNEQFF. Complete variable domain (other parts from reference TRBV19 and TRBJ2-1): DGGITQSPKYLFRKEGQNVTLSCEQNLNHDAMYWYRQDPGQGLRLIYYSQIVNDFQKGDIAEGYSVSREKKESFPLTVTSAQKNPTAFYLCASSIWESSYNEQFFGPGTRLTVL.

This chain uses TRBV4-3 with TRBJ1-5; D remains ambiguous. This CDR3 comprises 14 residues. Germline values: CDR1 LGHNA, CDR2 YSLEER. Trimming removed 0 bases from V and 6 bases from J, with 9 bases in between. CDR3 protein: CASSQDFSGQPQHF. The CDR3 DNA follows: TGCGCCAGCAGCCAAGACTTTTCGGGTCAGCCCCAGCATTTT.

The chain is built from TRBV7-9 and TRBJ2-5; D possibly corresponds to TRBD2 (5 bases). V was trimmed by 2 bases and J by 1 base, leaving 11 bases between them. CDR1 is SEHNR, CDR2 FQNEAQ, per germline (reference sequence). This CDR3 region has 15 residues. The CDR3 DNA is TGTGCCAGCAGCTTACCCCCTAGCAGCCAAGAGACCCAGTACTTC. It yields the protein CASSLPPSSQETQYF.

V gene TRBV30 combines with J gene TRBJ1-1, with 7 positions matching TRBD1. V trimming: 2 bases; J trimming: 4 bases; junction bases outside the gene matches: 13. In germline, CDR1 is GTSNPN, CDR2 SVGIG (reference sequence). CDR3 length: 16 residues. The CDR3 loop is CAWSPRQGLSSTEAFF. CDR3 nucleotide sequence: TGTGCCTGGAGTCCTAGACAGGGTCTTTCGAGCACTGAAGCTTTCTTT.

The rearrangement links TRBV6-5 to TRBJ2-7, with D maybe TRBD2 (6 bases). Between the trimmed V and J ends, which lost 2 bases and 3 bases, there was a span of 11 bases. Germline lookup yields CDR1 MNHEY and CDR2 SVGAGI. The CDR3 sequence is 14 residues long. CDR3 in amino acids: CASSYGTESYEQYV. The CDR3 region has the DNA TGTGCCAGCAGTTACGGGACTGAGAGCTACGAGCAGTACGTC.

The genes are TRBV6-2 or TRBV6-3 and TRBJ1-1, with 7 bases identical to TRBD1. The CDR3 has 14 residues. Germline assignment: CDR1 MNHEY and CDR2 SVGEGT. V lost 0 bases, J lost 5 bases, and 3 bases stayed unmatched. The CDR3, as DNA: TGTGCCAGCAGTTACTCACTGGGACAGACTGAAGCTTTCTTT. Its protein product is CASSYSLGQTEAFF.

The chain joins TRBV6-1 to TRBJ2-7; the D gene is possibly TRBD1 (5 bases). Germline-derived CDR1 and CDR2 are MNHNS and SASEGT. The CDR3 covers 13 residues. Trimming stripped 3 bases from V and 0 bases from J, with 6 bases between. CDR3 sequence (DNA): TGTGCCAGCAGTGAGGGGCCCTCCTACGAGCAGTACGTC. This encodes CASSEGPSYEQYV.

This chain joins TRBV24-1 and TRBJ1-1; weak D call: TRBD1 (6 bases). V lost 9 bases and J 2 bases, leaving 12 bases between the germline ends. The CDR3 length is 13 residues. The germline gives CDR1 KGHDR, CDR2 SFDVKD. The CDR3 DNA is TGTGCCACCGCTGGACAGTCTAACACTGAAGCTTTCTTT. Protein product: CATAGQSNTEAFF.

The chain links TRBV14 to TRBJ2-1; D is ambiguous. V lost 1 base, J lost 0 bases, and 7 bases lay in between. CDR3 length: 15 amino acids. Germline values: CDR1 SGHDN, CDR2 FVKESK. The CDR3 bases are TGTGCCAGCAGCCAAGGCGGCAGCTCCTACAATGAGCAGTTCTTC. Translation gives CASSQGGSSYNEQFF.